This T cell receptor (beta chain) derives from a study of cytomegalovirus exposure and HLA in healthy donors. Study background: Of all 400 or so donors who were genotyped, around 79% belonged to the Caucasian-associated ancestry cluster.

A word on this clone: Its antigen is as yet unknown.

Use of 60 Vbeta and 13 Jbeta primers characterized the PCR. Profiled with immunoSEQ multiplex PCR; TCRdb holds only in-frame clones, not every one. The data show 150,000 to 200,000 clones, with just over 75% seen just once and approximately 1% held by the top ten. This CDR3 has 13 amino acids. Between the trimmed V and J ends, which lost 5 bases and 1 base, there was a span of 8 bases. Germline V gene data show CDR1 as SGHVS and CDR2 as FQNEAQ. General study points: Reports credit the classifier with highly specific, highly sensitive diagnosis of cytomegalovirus status. In a later analysis, V- and J-gene trimming of beta chains associated with a DCLRE1C missense variant, replicated independently.

The clonotype originates from a woman aged 40 to 50 in good health and CMV-seronegative. V gene TRBV7-8 combines with J gene TRBJ2-5, with D uncertain. Material for sequencing was PBMCs. The CDR3 DNA follows: TGTGCCAGCAGCCCCGACATCCAAGAGACCCAGTACTTC. As protein: CASSPDIQETQYF.